This TCR beta chain was observed in a study of cytomegalovirus exposure and HLA in healthy donors (dated by TCRdb to about 2017). General notes on the study: An earlier analysis of under 600 of the donors reported 250 to 350 Gb of sequence data and roughly 110 million unique TCR beta sequences from about 200 million T cells. Roughly 300 gigabases of sequencing data and approximately 80 million unique TCR sequences were included in an early release covering over 600 HLA-typed donors. Among the roughly 430 genotyped donors, 81% belonged to the genetic ancestry cluster associated with self-reported Caucasian donors. The study aimed to test whether cataloging public T cell receptors could reveal signatures of past pathogen exposure. Using immunosequencing, the study profiled T cell repertoires from 640 or so subjects and related those repertoires to cytomegalovirus serostatus. A separate validation cohort of more than 100 different subjects was used in addition to the roughly 640-subject first cohort. To predict cytomegalovirus infection status, the study brought together high-throughput TCR immunosequencing, statistical association of individual TCRs with disease status, and machine learning. To study patterns of TCR occurrence, a later analysis re-analyzed previously published TCR beta repertoires from around 670 donors and added high-resolution HLA genotyping. Rather than drawing on any new phenotypic data, the later analysis identified candidate immune exposures from TCR beta sequences and the way those sequences occurred across donors. In an earlier analysis of 500 to 650 of the donors, high-throughput TCR beta sequencing was used to judge whether each TCR beta V gene segment behaved as functional or pseudogenic. Donor age, sex, ethnicity and CMV serostatus were compiled alongside the repertoire data. A later genetic analysis used genome-wide SNP genotypes for 398 of the 666 donors, treating that subset as a discovery cohort. All discovery cohort repertoires had been generated on a single sequencing platform. HLA typing included class I and class II loci at four-digit resolution. Typing coverage varied by locus: about 620-630 donors for A, B, C, DRB1 and DQB1; approximately 500 for DQA1; more than 600 for DPA1; more than 450 for DPB1. Several DR-DQ haplotypes were treated as single units for association and clustering because of strong linkage in the cohort. Across some 400 genotyped donors of the cohort, an average of roughly 230,000 unique TCR beta nucleotide sequences per donor were sequenced, and 15% to 20% of those sequences were non-productive. Study-wide findings and limitations: Because counts were too low, about 18 rarely observed V segments, including chromosome 9 orphons, were left out of the earlier analysis of a few hundred of the donors. The sequencing pipeline was judged likely to have produced a cluster of highly shared sequence variants as a technical artifact. The study gave a list of over 150 TCR beta chains associated with cytomegalovirus. V-gene and J-gene trimming of TCR beta chains was associated with a missense DCLRE1C variant in a later genetic analysis, and the association was replicated in an independent cohort. Linkage disequilibrium might explain the correlated functional status among segregating V segments, but an unknown experimental factor could not be ruled out. In a later analysis, the rate of TCR association differed among HLA loci, with DRB1 alleles having the most associated TCRs and HLA-C alleles having the fewest. Because some donors lacked HLA typing at each locus, the association tests relied only on the typed subset. In a later analysis, most CMV-associated TCR beta chains were found to appear HLA-restricted, with HLA associations seemingly driven largely by CMV exposure. CMV serostatus was the only immune exposure information available for the cohort. In vitro tests confirmed that a few of the cytomegalovirus-associated TCR beta chains recognize cytomegalovirus antigens. Some IMGT-functional V segments, including TRBV6-2 and TRBV6-3, could not be distinguished by the 87-base-pair reads and were therefore excluded. In this cohort, only TCR beta chains were sequenced, and detectable features were limited by the absence of alpha or paired-chain data. Sequencing depth was assumed to be roughly uniform across donors in the presence/absence analyses, though that assumption may not hold. Strong co-occurrence of HLA alleles, especially DR and DQ, made assigning TCR associations to individual alleles difficult. Compared with equally common non-associated chains, HLA-associated TCR beta chains in a later analysis were more clonally expanded and had lower generation probabilities. A further reported finding was that TCR beta sequences accurately predicted the HLA-A and HLA-B alleles for most subjects in the first cohort. Compared with the roughly 700-donor mean, donors in an Asian-associated ancestry cluster had fewer N-insertions in productive TCRs, according to a later genetic analysis. Cytomegalovirus status was reported to be diagnosed by the classifier with high specificity and sensitivity in both the original and validation cohorts. A later analysis associated 15,000 or so TCR beta sequences with specific HLA alleles at a false discovery rate of 0.05. While some public TCRs were present in many individuals, most TCR sequences turned up only very rarely across donors. In an earlier analysis of around 600 of the donors, most TCR beta V segments appeared in productive rearrangements about 90% or about 30% of the time, broadly matching IMGT annotations. According to the authors, the approach could potentially be generalized to other disease states and immunological phenotypes. According to a later analysis, parvovirus B19, influenza, CMV and Epstein-Barr virus appeared linked to several top co-occurrence clusters.

As for this clone: It lacks a known antigen. No qualities accompany the bases; no much larger clone lies one base away.

The CDR3 goes from the cysteine to the phenylalanine over 13 residues. Only the CDR3 part of the read is kept: 39 bases, read in frame from the first base. V was cut back by 6 bases and J by 4 bases, leaving a gap of 11 bases between them. The germline V gene supplies CDR1 MNHNS and CDR2 SASEGT. The cohort consisted of 600 to 750 healthy bone marrow donors. At the time of sampling, all cohort members were nominally healthy, though unrecorded immune exposures were likely present. The donor tested CMV seropositive and was one of the 289 seropositive cohort members. A peripheral blood sample was provided by each donor, and peripheral blood mononuclear cells were used for TCR beta sequencing. The Qiagen DNeasy Blood Extraction Kit was used to extract genomic DNA from the blood cell samples. To prepare the library, the immunoSEQ multiplex PCR assay was applied. The multiplex PCR relied on a mix of 60 forward primers for TCR Vbeta segments and 13 reverse primers for TCR Jbeta segments. A multiplex PCR assay on genomic DNA amplified the CDR3 region of rearranged TCR beta genes. The amplified TCR beta libraries were sequenced on the Illumina HiSeq System as 87-base-pair reads. The study's processing was this. In a later analysis, approximately 74 million unique TCR beta chains were counted across the approximately 640 repertoires, and around 10 million of these chains were shared by at least two donors. To remove PCR and sequencing errors, raw reads were error-corrected and collapsed into unique sequences using a nearest-neighbor algorithm that merged closely related sequences. Alignment of CDR3 sequences to IMGT reference sequences was used to assign V, D and J gene segments. For a sequence to be retained, a match of at least six nucleotides to both a V gene segment and a J gene segment was required. A rearrangement was called productive if the CDR3 had no stop codons and remained in frame with V and J, and every other rearrangement was called non-productive. Following IMGT convention, CDR3 was defined as the stretch from the second conserved V-encoded cysteine up to the conserved J-encoded phenylalanine. The earlier analysis of about 530 of the donors excluded any sequence lacking an unambiguous match to a single V gene segment. In an earlier analysis of 450 to 700 of the donors, V segments were called functional above 56.7% productive rearrangements and were called segregating when the between-donor standard deviation exceeded 5%. A statistical classification framework was developed to diagnose cytomegalovirus status using the catalog of TCR beta chain sequences. A later analysis assigned V and J genes by comparing TCR nucleotide sequences with IMGT/GENE-DB human TR gene sequences. The TCRdist pipeline was used in a later analysis to assign CDR3 sequences and most-parsimonious VDJ recombination scenarios. In a later analysis, every TCR beta chain was defined by the combination of its CDR3 amino acid sequence and its V-gene family, and reads without a unique V-gene family were dropped. To address suspected cross-contamination and a sequencing artifact, a later analysis removed some 620 highly shared, low-generation-probability nucleotide sequences. For each public chain, a later analysis derived a clonal expansion index from normalized ranks of inferred template counts within each repertoire. Generation probabilities in a later analysis came from a VDJ recombination model fitted to out-of-frame rearrangements, and those results were checked against IGoR. A later analysis scored TCR-TCR, TCR-HLA and TCR-CMV co-occurrence with hypergeometric tests, applying a repertoire-size bias correction to TCR pairs. To estimate false discovery rates, a later analysis permuted the HLA or CMV assignments 20 times. In a later analysis, co-occurring TCRs were grouped using DBSCAN, with TCRdist sequence similarity added in when clustering inside HLA-allele-positive subsets. For co-occurrence clustering, repertoires with fewer than 30,000 or more than 120,000 public chains were excluded, along with about five repertoires with anomalous nucleotide sharing. Imported from immuneACCESS, the table was reduced by TCRdb to in-frame sequences with V and J called. These copies leave out some clones; in studies compared against another copy, an unresolved V gene accounts for under half, and the cause of the remainder is not known. V, J and clone size derive from that table, while D and trimming were established from the DNA sequence. Counted in this sample were tens of thousands of clones; 75% to 85% of them appeared once. Of the sample, 2.5% to 3% is held by the ten largest clones.

This TCR came from a man over 45 in good health and CMV-seropositive. The specimen sequenced was PBMCs. The sequence links TRBV6-1 to TRBJ2-3; TRBD2 is possibly the D segment (5 matching bases). CDR3 reads: CASRTDGADTQYF. The nucleotides read TGTGCCAGCAGGACGGACGGGGCAGATACGCAGTATTTT.